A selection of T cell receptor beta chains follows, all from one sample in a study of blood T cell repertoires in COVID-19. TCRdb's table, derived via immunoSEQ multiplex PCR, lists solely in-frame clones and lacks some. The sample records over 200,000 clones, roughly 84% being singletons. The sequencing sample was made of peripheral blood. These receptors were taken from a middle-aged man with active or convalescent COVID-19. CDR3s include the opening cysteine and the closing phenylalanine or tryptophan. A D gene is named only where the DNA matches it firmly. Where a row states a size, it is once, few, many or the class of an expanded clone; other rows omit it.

CDR3 DNA: TGTGCCAGCAGTTTGGGAGGTACTAGCACAGATACGCAGTATTTT
CDR3 protein: CASSLGGTSTDTQYF
D gene: -
clone size: -
V gene: TRBV28
J gene: TRBJ2-3

CDR3 DNA: TGTGCCATCAGTGAGACGGGAGGCAGTCAAGAGACCCAGTACTTC
CDR3 protein: CAISETGGSQETQYF
D gene: TRBD2
clone size: -
V gene: TRBV10-3
J gene: TRBJ2-5

CDR3 DNA: TGTGCCAGTAGTTCTAATCCCAGGACAGAGAGGAACACTGAAGCTTTCTTT
CDR3 protein: CASSSNPRTERNTEAFF
D gene: -
clone size: -
V gene: TRBV19
J gene: TRBJ1-1

CDR3 DNA: TGTGCCAGCAGTTTAAGGGAGGGGCGAGGCTACACCTTC
CDR3 protein: CASSLREGRGYTF
D gene: -
clone size: -
V gene: TRBV28
J gene: TRBJ1-2

CDR3 DNA: TGTGCCAGTAGTCGACGGGGGTCTGGAAACACCATATATTTT
CDR3 protein: CASSRRGSGNTIYF
D gene: -
clone size: -
V gene: TRBV19
J gene: TRBJ1-3

CDR3 DNA: TGTGCCTGGAGTTCTTTTCTAGCGAGGAACACCGGGGAGCTGTTTTTT
CDR3 protein: CAWSSFLARNTGELFF
D gene: -
clone size: -
V gene: TRBV30
J gene: TRBJ2-2

CDR3 DNA: TGTGCCAGCGCGACGGGACTAGCGGGAACCGGGGAGCTGTTTTTT
CDR3 protein: CASATGLAGTGELFF
D gene: TRBD2
clone size: -
V gene: TRBV28
J gene: TRBJ2-2

CDR3 DNA: TGTGCCAGCAGCCAAGATATACCGCGTTCACCTCTTTTT
CDR3 protein: CASSQDIPRSPLF
D gene: -
clone size: -
V gene: TRBV4-2
J gene: TRBJ1-4

CDR3 DNA: TGTGCCAGCAGCCCCTGGGGGGACCGAAACACTGAAGCTTTCTTT
CDR3 protein: CASSPWGDRNTEAFF
D gene: -
clone size: -
V gene: TRBV6-5
J gene: TRBJ1-1

CDR3 DNA: TGTGCCAGCAGTGAATTTGAGACTAGCGGAACAGATACGCAGTATTTT
CDR3 protein: CASSEFETSGTDTQYF
D gene: TRBD2
clone size: -
V gene: TRBV2
J gene: TRBJ2-3

CDR3 DNA: TGTGCCAGCAGCTCAAAACAGGGCAGCTCCTATAATTCACCCCTCCACTTT
CDR3 protein: CASSSKQGSSYNSPLHF
D gene: -
clone size: once
V gene: TRBV11-2
J gene: TRBJ1-6

CDR3 DNA: TGTGCCAGCAGCTTGATCACAGGGTCTGGGGCCAACGTCCTGACTTTC
CDR3 protein: CASSLITGSGANVLTF
D gene: -
clone size: -
V gene: TRBV13
J gene: TRBJ2-6

CDR3 DNA: TGCGCCAGCAGCCATAACAGGGGGGGGACTGAAGCTTTCTTT
CDR3 protein: CASSHNRGGTEAFF
D gene: TRBD1
clone size: -
V gene: TRBV4-1
J gene: TRBJ1-1

CDR3 DNA: TGTGCCAGCAGCTTAGGCGGGGCCGGGGAGACCCAGTACTTC
CDR3 protein: CASSLGGAGETQYF
D gene: -
clone size: -
V gene: TRBV7-9
J gene: TRBJ2-5

CDR3 DNA: TGTGCCAGCAGCTTGCTAGGGGGATCCTATGGCTACACCTTC
CDR3 protein: CASSLLGGSYGYTF
D gene: -
clone size: once
V gene: TRBV5-8
J gene: TRBJ1-2

CDR3 DNA: TGTGCCAGCAGTTACCGGGAGGACACTGAAGCTTTCTTT
CDR3 protein: CASSYREDTEAFF
D gene: -
clone size: -
V gene: TRBV6-5
J gene: TRBJ1-1

CDR3 DNA: TGTGCCAGCAGTCGGGAGCCGAGGAACACTGAAGCTTTCTTT
CDR3 protein: CASSREPRNTEAFF
D gene: -
clone size: -
V gene: TRBV28
J gene: TRBJ1-1

CDR3 DNA: TGCAGCGTTGAGCGGACAAGAGATGGCTACACCTTC
CDR3 protein: CSVERTRDGYTF
D gene: -
clone size: -
V gene: TRBV29-1
J gene: TRBJ1-2

CDR3 DNA: TGTGCCAGCAGCCCCTCTGCGGGGCAGGACACCGGGGAGCTGTTTTTT
CDR3 protein: CASSPSAGQDTGELFF
D gene: -
clone size: -
V gene: TRBV13
J gene: TRBJ2-2

CDR3 DNA: TGCGCCAGCAGCTTACTAGCGAGCGCCGGGGAGCTGTTTTTT
CDR3 protein: CASSLLASAGELFF
D gene: TRBD2
clone size: few
V gene: TRBV5-1
J gene: TRBJ2-2

CDR3 DNA: TGTGCCAGCAGTTTGACCCGACAGGGGAGACCCTACGAGCAGTACTTC
CDR3 protein: CASSLTRQGRPYEQYF
D gene: TRBD1
clone size: -
V gene: TRBV6-2/TRBV6-3
J gene: TRBJ2-7

CDR3 DNA: TGTGCCAGCATGCAGGGGCGATATAATTCACCCCTCCACTTT
CDR3 protein: CASMQGRYNSPLHF
D gene: -
clone size: -
V gene: TRBV2
J gene: TRBJ1-6

CDR3 DNA: TGCAGTGCTAGTTGGACAGGTCGGAGCTTAAGGGCCTACAATGAGCAGTTCTTC
CDR3 protein: CSASWTGRSLRAYNEQFF
D gene: TRBD1
clone size: -
V gene: TRBV20-1
J gene: TRBJ2-1

CDR3 DNA: TGTGCCAGCAGGCTGACTCGGGGGGTCGGTGGCTACACCTTC
CDR3 protein: CASRLTRGVGGYTF
D gene: -
clone size: -
V gene: TRBV28
J gene: TRBJ1-2

CDR3 DNA: TGTGCCAGCAGCGTAAGCGGGAGGGTGGATGAGCAGTTCTTC
CDR3 protein: CASSVSGRVDEQFF
D gene: TRBD2
clone size: once
V gene: TRBV9
J gene: TRBJ2-1

CDR3 DNA: TGTGCCAGCTTTGGGCCGAACACTGAAGCTTTCTTT
CDR3 protein: CASFGPNTEAFF
D gene: -
clone size: -
V gene: TRBV7-9
J gene: TRBJ1-1

CDR3 DNA: TGTGCCAGCAGCCAGAACTATCAGACAGTTGCTAATTCACCCCTCCACTTT
CDR3 protein: CASSQNYQTVANSPLHF
D gene: -
clone size: -
V gene: TRBV14
J gene: TRBJ1-6

CDR3 DNA: TGTGCCAGCAGTACCGGGATCTTCAATGAGCAGTTCTTC
CDR3 protein: CASSTGIFNEQFF
D gene: -
clone size: -
V gene: TRBV28
J gene: TRBJ2-1